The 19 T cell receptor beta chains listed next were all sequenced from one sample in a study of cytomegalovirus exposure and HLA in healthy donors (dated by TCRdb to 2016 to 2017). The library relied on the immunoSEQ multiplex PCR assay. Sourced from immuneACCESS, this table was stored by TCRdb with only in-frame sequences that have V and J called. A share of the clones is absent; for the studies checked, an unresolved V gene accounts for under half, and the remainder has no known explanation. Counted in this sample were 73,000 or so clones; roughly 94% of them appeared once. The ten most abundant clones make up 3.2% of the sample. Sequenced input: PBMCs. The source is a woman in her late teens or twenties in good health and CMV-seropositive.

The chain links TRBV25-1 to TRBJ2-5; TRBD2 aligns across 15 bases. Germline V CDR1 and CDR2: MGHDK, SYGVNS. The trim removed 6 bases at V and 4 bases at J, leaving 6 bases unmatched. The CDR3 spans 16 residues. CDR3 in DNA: TGTGCCAGCAGGCGAGGGGGACTAGCGGGGGGAGAGACCCAGTACTTC. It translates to CASRRGGLAGGETQYF.

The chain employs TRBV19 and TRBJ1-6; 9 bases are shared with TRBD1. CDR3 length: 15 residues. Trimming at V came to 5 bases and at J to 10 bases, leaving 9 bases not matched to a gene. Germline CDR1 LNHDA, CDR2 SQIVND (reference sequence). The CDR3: CASSRGDRVGSPLHF. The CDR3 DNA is TGTGCCAGTAGTCGTGGGGACAGGGTAGGGTCACCCCTCCACTTT.

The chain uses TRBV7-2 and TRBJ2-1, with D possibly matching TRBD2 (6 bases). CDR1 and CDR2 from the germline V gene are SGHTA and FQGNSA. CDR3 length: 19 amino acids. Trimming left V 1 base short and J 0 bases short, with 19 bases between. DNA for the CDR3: TGTGCCAGCAGCTTAGTGGGAGGCCTCTCTTCCAGCTCCTACAATGAGCAGTTCTTC. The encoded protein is CASSLVGGLSSSSYNEQFF.

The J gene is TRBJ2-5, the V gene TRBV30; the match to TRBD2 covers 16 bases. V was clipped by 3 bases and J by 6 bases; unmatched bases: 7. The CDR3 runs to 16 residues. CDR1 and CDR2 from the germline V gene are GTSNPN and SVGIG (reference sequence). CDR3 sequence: CAWSIGGLAGGQTQYF. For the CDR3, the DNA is TGTGCCTGGAGCATTGGGGGACTAGCGGGAGGGCAGACCCAGTACTTC.

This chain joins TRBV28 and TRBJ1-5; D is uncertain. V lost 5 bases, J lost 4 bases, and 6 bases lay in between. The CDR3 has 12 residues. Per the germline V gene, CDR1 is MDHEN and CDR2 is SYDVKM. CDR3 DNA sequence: TGTGCCAGCAGTGGTCTAAATCAGCCCCAGCATTTT. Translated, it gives CASSGLNQPQHF. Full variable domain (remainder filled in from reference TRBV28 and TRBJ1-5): DVKVTQSSRYLVKRTGEKVFLECVQDMDHENMFWYRQDPGLGLRLIYFSYDVKMKEKGDIPEGYSVSREKKERFSLILESASTNQTSMYLCASSGLNQPQHFGDGTRLSIL.

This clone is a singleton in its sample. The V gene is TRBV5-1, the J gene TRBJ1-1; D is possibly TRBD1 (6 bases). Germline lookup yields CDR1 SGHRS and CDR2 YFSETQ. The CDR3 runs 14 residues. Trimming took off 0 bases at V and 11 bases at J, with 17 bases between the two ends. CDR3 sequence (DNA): TGCGCCAGCAGCTTGGGGGAATTGACAGGCTACGCTTTCTTT. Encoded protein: CASSLGELTGYAFF. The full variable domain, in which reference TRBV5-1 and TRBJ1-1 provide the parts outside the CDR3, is KAGVTQTPRYLIKTRGQQVTLSCSPISGHRSVSWYQQTPGQGLQFLFEYFSETQRNKGNFPGRFSGRQFSNSRSEMNVSTLELGDSALYLCASSLGELTGYAFFGQGTRLTVV.

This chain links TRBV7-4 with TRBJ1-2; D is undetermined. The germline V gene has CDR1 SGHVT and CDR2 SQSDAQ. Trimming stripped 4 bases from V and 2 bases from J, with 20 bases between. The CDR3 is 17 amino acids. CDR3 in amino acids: CASSYFKPQTPNYGYTF. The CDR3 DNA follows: TGTGCCAGCAGCTATTTCAAACCCCAGACACCCAACTATGGCTACACCTTC.

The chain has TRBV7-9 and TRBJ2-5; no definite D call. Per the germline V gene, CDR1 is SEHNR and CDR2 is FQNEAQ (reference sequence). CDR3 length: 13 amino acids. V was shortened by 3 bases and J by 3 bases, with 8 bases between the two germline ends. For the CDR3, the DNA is TGTGCCAGCAGCTTGGTAGTGGAAGAGACCCAGTACTTC. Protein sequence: CASSLVVEETQYF.

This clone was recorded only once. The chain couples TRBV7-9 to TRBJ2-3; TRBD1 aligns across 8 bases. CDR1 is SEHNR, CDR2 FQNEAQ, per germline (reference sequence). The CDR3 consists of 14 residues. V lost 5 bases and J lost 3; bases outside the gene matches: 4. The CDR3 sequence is CASSPRGRTDTQYF. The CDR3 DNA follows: TGTGCCAGCAGCCCCAGGGGGCGGACAGATACGCAGTATTTT.

CDR3 loop: CASSLSGREYEQYF. The CDR3, as DNA: TGTGCCAGCAGCCTCAGCGGGAGGGAATACGAGCAGTACTTC. The chain combines TRBV7-9 with TRBJ2-7; 10 bases fit TRBD2. The CDR3 covers 14 residues. The germline gives CDR1 SEHNR, CDR2 FQNEAQ (reference sequence). V was pared by 5 bases and J by 4 bases, with 5 bases of the junction left unmatched.

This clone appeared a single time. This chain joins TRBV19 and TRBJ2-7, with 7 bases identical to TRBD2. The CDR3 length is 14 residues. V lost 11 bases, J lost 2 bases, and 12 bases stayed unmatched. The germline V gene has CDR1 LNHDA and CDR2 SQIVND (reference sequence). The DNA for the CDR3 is TGTGCCTCGAAGGGAGGGAGATCCCCCTACGAGCAGTACTTC. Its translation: CASKGGRSPYEQYF.

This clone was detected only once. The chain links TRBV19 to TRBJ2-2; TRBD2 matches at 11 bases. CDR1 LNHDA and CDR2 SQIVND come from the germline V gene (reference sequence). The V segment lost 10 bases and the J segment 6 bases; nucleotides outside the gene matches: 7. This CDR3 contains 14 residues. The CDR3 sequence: CATLAGGFSGELFF. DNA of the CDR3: TGTGCCACCCTAGCGGGAGGTTTCTCCGGGGAGCTGTTTTTT.

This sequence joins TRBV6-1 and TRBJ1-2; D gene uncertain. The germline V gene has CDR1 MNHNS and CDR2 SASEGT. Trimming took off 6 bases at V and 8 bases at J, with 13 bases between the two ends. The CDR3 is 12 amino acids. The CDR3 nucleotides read TGTGCCAGCAGCGTTTCAGGTGGCGGCTACACCTTC. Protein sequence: CASSVSGGGYTF.

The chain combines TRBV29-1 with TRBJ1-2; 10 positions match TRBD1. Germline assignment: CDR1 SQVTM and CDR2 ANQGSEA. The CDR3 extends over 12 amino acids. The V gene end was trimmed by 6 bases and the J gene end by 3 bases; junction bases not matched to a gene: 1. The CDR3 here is CSVGTGDYGYTF. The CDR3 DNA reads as TGCAGCGTGGGGACAGGGGACTATGGCTACACCTTC.

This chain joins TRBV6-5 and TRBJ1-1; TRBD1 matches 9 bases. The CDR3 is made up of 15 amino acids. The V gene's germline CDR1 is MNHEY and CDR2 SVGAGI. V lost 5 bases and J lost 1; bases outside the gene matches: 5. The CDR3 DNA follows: TGTGCCAGCAGTCCCGACAGGGGGGCGAACACTGAAGCTTTCTTT. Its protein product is CASSPDRGANTEAFF.

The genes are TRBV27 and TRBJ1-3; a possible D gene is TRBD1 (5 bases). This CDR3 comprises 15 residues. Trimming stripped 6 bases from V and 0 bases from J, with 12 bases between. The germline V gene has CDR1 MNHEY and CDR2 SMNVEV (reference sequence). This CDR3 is CASRAGHFSGNTIYF. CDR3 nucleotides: TGTGCCAGCAGGGCAGGACACTTCTCTGGAAACACCATATATTTT.

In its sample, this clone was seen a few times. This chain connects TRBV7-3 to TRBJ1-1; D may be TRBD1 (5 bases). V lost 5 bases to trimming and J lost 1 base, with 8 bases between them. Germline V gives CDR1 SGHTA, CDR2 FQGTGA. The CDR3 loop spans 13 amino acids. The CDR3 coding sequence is TGTGCCAGCAGCCAAGACAGGAACACTGAAGCTTTCTTT. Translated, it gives CASSQDRNTEAFF.

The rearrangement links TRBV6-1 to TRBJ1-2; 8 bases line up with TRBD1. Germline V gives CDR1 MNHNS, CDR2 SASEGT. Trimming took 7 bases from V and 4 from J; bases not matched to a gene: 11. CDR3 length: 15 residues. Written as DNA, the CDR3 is TGTGCCAGCAATTTAGGGACAGGCTCCCTCTATGGCTACACCTTC. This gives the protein CASNLGTGSLYGYTF.

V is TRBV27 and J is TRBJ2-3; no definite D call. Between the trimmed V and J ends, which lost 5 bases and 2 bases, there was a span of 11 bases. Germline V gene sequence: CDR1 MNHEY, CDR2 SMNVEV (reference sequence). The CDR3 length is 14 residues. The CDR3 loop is CASSPLPVTDTQYF. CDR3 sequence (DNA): TGTGCCAGCAGTCCCCTTCCCGTCACAGATACGCAGTATTTT.